What follows are 27 T cell receptor beta chains derived from one specimen sequenced in a study of blood T cells in healthy people across ages. The authors ran a second PCR of about 7 to 12 cycles using a sample-barcoded 5' primer and a J-beta primer mix. TCRdb re-analysed the 5' RACE reads in MiXCR, keeping a single row per CDR3 protein. This sample yields about 640,000 distinct CDR3 sequences, of which under 65% are seen a single time; roughly 34% belongs to the top ten. The specimen sequenced was blood. These receptor sequences come from a man aged 60-69 years in good health.

With regard to this clonotype: A much larger clone sits a single nucleotide away, making a read error possible. V gene TRBV29-1 combines with J gene TRBJ2-5; the D is unclear. This CDR3 comprises 12 residues. V was pared by 3 bases and J by 11 bases, with 16 bases between. CDR1 and CDR2 (germline): SQVTM, ANQGSEA. In nucleotides, the CDR3 is TGCAGCGTTGAGGGTCCCCCCGATGAGCAGTACTTC. It is translated as CSVEGPPDEQYF.

This clonotype was picked up a small number of times. The gene calls are TRBV6-5 and TRBJ1-4; D may be TRBD1 (5 bases). The CDR3 length is 15 residues. Between the trimmed V and J ends, which lost 0 bases and 7 bases, there was a span of 12 bases. Germline V gives CDR1 MNHEY, CDR2 SVGAGI. The CDR3 reads CASSYSFRVTEKLFF. CDR3 nucleotide sequence: TGTGCCAGCAGTTACTCGTTCAGGGTGACTGAAAAACTGTTTTTT.

V gene TRBV10-3 combines with J gene TRBJ2-3; no reliable D call. The CDR3 is 11 amino acids. Trimming stripped 1 base from V and 6 bases from J, with 2 bases between. Germline CDR1 and CDR2: ENHRY and SYGVKD. For the CDR3, the DNA is TGTGCCATCAGTGAGTACGATACGCAGTATTTT. This translates into CAISEYDTQYF.

The rearrangement joins TRBV7-9 to TRBJ1-3, with no clear D. Deletions cut 5 bases from V and 4 bases from J, with 9 bases between. Germline V lookup: CDR1 SEHNR, CDR2 FQNEAQ (reference sequence). This CDR3 has 13 amino acids. The CDR3 reads CASSVQGGNTIYF. DNA of the CDR3: TGTGCCAGCAGCGTGCAAGGCGGAAACACCATATATTTT.

This clonotype was picked up a small number of times. The V gene is TRBV19, the J gene TRBJ2-5; no reliable D call. The CDR3 spans 13 residues. Germline V lookup: CDR1 LNHDA, CDR2 SQIVND (reference sequence). V lost 5 bases and J lost 1, with 8 bases in between. Here the CDR3 reads CASSERTQETQYF. Here the CDR3 DNA reads TGTGCCAGTAGTGAGAGGACCCAAGAGACCCAGTACTTC.

A remark on this clonotype: Given a much more abundant clone one base away, this may be a read error. This sequence joins TRBV7-2 and TRBJ1-2; 7 bases are shared with TRBD1. Germline V gene sequence: CDR1 SGHTA, CDR2 FQGNSA. The CDR3 has 14 amino acids. Trimming cost V 5 bases and J 8 bases; bases outside gene matches: 11. The CDR3 bases are TGTGCCAGCAGCGCCAGGGTAGGGGGCTGGGGCTACACCTTC. This translates into CASSARVGGWGYTF.

V and J are TRBV4-2 and TRBJ1-4; D is perhaps TRBD1 (5 bases). This CDR3 has 15 residues. CDR1 LGHNA and CDR2 YNFKEQ come from the germline V gene. The V gene lost 7 bases and the J gene lost 0 bases, with 12 bases spanning the gap. CDR3 nucleotide sequence: TGTGCCAGCAAACCAGGGTGTGCAACTAATGAAAAACTGTTTTTT. Translating it yields CASKPGCATNEKLFF.

The genes are TRBV5-4 and TRBJ2-1; D perhaps matches TRBD2 (5 bases). The CDR3 extends over 13 amino acids. V lost 7 bases and J 5 bases, leaving 13 bases between the germline ends. CDR1 and CDR2 from the germline V gene are SGHNT and YYREEE (reference sequence). The chain's CDR3 is CASQPGLHNEQFF. In DNA form, the CDR3 reads TGTGCCAGCCAACCCGGACTCCACAATGAGCAGTTCTTC. Complete variable domain (other parts from reference TRBV5-4 and TRBJ2-1): ETGVTQSPTHLIKTRGQQVTLRCSSQSGHNTVSWYQQALGQGPQFIFQYYREEENGRGNFPPRFSGLQFPNYSSELNVNALELDDSALYLCASQPGLHNEQFFGPGTRLTVL.

Remarks on this clonotype: A clone one base away is much larger, so this may be a read error. The chain employs TRBV20-1 and TRBJ2-1; TRBD2 aligns across 15 bases. The J call may be incorrect, as the DNA end agrees better with TRBJ2-7. In germline, CDR1 is DFQATT, CDR2 SNEGSKA (reference sequence). This CDR3 region has 15 residues. CDR3 DNA sequence: TGCAGTGTACAAGGGACTAGCGGGGGGTACAATGAGCAGTACTTC. Residues: CSVQGTSGGYNEQYF.

This clonotype was picked up a small number of times. The V call is TRBV6-1, the J call TRBJ2-1; 8 positions match TRBD2. The V gene's germline CDR1 is MNHNS and CDR2 SASEGT. The CDR3 has 14 residues. V shed 4 bases, J shed 6 bases, and the junction held 5 bases outside the gene matches. The CDR3 region has the DNA TGTGCCAGCAGTGTAGCGGGGAGAACCAATGAGCAGTTCTTC. This sequence encodes CASSVAGRTNEQFF.

The chain carries TRBV7-2 and TRBJ2-7; D might be TRBD1 (6 bases). TRBJ2-1 matches the DNA end more closely, so the J call is doubtful. CDR3 size: 14 residues. Germline V lookup: CDR1 SGHTA, CDR2 FQGNSA. CDR3 DNA sequence: TGTGCCAGCAGCCAACAGGGTAGCTCCTACGAGCAGTTCTTC. Translated, it gives CASSQQGSSYEQFF.

The genes are TRBV13 and TRBJ2-7, with a possible D match to TRBD2 (5 bases). This CDR3 spans 18 amino acids. V was shortened by 4 bases and J by 0 bases, with 22 bases between the two germline ends. Germline V lookup: CDR1 PRHDT, CDR2 FYEKMQ (reference sequence). The CDR3, as DNA: TGTGCCAGCAGCTCTGTCGACGTCGGGCGGGCGAGCTCCTACGAGCAGTACTTC. Residues: CASSSVDVGRASSYEQYF.

J is TRBJ2-6 and V is TRBV5-1; TRBD1 aligns across 11 bases. The CDR3 spans 17 residues. V gave up 3 bases and J gave up 1 base; unmatched junction bases: 3. Germline V gives CDR1 SGHRS, CDR2 YFSETQ. As DNA, the CDR3 is TGCGCCAGCAGCTCGGGACAGGGGGTATCTGGGGCCAACGTCCTGACTTTC. It specifies CASSSGQGVSGANVLTF.

The genes are TRBV5-1 and TRBJ2-5; 7 bases are shared with TRBD2. Unmatched junction bases numbered 10, after V lost 3 bases and J lost 2 bases. This CDR3 contains 16 residues. Germline CDR1 reads SGHRS; CDR2 reads YFSETQ. CDR3 coding DNA: TGCGCCAGCAGCTCAGGACTAGGCTCGCGTCAAGAGACCCAGTACTTC. Translated, it gives CASSSGLGSRQETQYF.

This clonotype was detected a few times. The rearrangement joins TRBV7-2 to TRBJ1-2, with no clear D. The germline V gene has CDR1 SGHTA and CDR2 FQGNSA. V dropped 4 bases and J dropped 7 bases, with 13 bases sitting between them. The CDR3 loop spans 13 amino acids. The CDR3 reads CASSWTGMRGYTF. For the CDR3, the DNA is TGTGCCAGCAGCTGGACTGGGATGCGTGGCTACACCTTC.

The rearrangement joins TRBV12-3 or TRBV12-4 to TRBJ2-6; 11 bases are a match to TRBD1. The V and J ends lost 6 bases and 4 bases, in that order; junction bases with no gene match: 5. The CDR3 is 16 residues long. The DNA of the CDR3 is TGTGCCAGCAGGTGGACAGGGGGCTTCGGGGCCAACGTCCTGACTTTC. It specifies CASRWTGGFGANVLTF.

V and J are TRBV2 and TRBJ1-5; 9 nucleotides agree with TRBD1. Per the germline V gene, CDR1 is SNHLY and CDR2 is FYNNEI. CDR3 length equals 13 residues. Trimming took 6 bases from V and 9 from J; bases not matched to a gene: 6. The CDR3 DNA follows: TGTGCCAGCAGGGGACAGGGAATCGCGCCCCAGCATTTT. This codes for CASRGQGIAPQHF.

The genes are TRBV7-2 and TRBJ1-4; 9 bases map to TRBD1. The germline CDR1 and CDR2 sequences are SGHTA and FQGNSA. This CDR3 is built from 15 residues. V lost 0 bases and J lost 14; bases outside the gene matches: 10. This CDR3 reads CASSLAPGQGGKLFF. The CDR3 DNA is TGTGCCAGCAGCTTAGCCCCGGGACAGGGAGGAAAGCTGTTTTTT.

CDR3: CASSHGGGGTDTQYF. The DNA for the CDR3 is TGTGCCAGCAGCCATGGCGGGGGAGGAACAGATACGCAGTATTTT. V usage is TRBV4-2 and J usage is TRBJ2-3; 7 bases are a match to TRBD2. CDR1 is LGHNA and CDR2 is YNFKEQ in the germline V gene. The trim removed 3 bases at V and 3 bases at J, leaving 6 bases unmatched. This CDR3 spans 15 amino acids.

The chain uses TRBV18 and TRBJ1-2; D is perhaps TRBD1 (5 bases). Looked up from germline, CDR1 is KGHSH and CDR2 is LQKENI. Trimming stripped 3 bases from V and 3 bases from J, with 14 bases between. The CDR3 sequence is 15 residues long. The CDR3 loop is CASSPSVGGDYGYTF. The CDR3 nucleotides read TGTGCCAGCTCACCTTCCGTCGGGGGAGACTATGGCTACACCTTC. The whole variable domain, remainder taken from reference TRBV18 and TRBJ1-2, is NAGVMQNPRHLVRRRGQEARLRCSPMKGHSHVYWYRQLPEEGLKFMVYLQKENIIDESGMPKERFSAEFPKEGPSILRIQQVVRGDSAAYFCASSPSVGGDYGYTFGSGTRLTVV.

This clonotype was seen once. The rearrangement uses TRBV20-1 and TRBJ1-2; TRBD1 matches 9 bases. The germline CDR1 and CDR2 sequences are DFQATT and SNEGSKA (reference sequence). This CDR3 is 14 amino acids long. V dropped 6 bases and J dropped 3; count of bases not matched to a gene: 8. The CDR3 DNA follows: TGCAGTGCCGCGAACAGGGGGCGGGACTATGGCTACACCTTC. It specifies CSAANRGRDYGYTF.

The genes are TRBV11-2 and TRBJ2-1, with 10 bases lining up with TRBD2. The CDR3 totals 15 residues. V lost 2 bases to trimming and J lost 10 bases; unmatched junction nucleotides: 8. CDR1 SGHAT and CDR2 FQNNGV come from the germline V gene. The CDR3 spells CASSLLLAGLREQFF. The CDR3 nucleotides are TGTGCCAGCAGCTTATTACTAGCGGGGCTCCGGGAGCAGTTCTTC.

The chain uses TRBV10-2 and TRBJ2-2; the D is unclear. Germline CDR1 and CDR2: WSHSY and SAAADI. This CDR3 comprises 14 residues. V was trimmed by 5 bases and J by 6 bases, leaving 13 bases between them. The CDR3 nucleotides read TGCGCCAGCAGTCCGTCCTCCCGAGCCGGGGAGCTGTTTTTT. Amino acids: CASSPSSRAGELFF.

This clonotype was seen a few times. The gene calls are TRBV9 and TRBJ2-3; D is perhaps TRBD2 (5 bases). Trimming removed 0 bases at V and 10 bases at J, with 12 bases between. This CDR3 has 13 amino acids. The V gene's germline CDR1 is SGDLS and CDR2 YYNGEE. This chain's CDR3 is CASSVAELEAQYF. In DNA form, the CDR3 reads TGTGCCAGCAGCGTAGCGGAACTAGAGGCGCAGTATTTT.

The rearrangement joins TRBV28 to TRBJ2-1, with 10 bases fitting TRBD2. The CDR3 has 14 residues. Germline V gene lookup returns CDR1 MDHEN and CDR2 SYDVKM. The ends lost 7 bases at V and 8 bases at J; junction bases unmatched: 8. The chain's CDR3 is CASTGLAGVDEQFF. CDR3 sequence (DNA): TGTGCCAGCACGGGCCTAGCGGGGGTAGATGAGCAGTTCTTC.

This chain uses TRBV3-1 with TRBJ2-3, with no clear D. Between the trimmed V and J ends, which lost 4 bases and 3 bases, there was a span of 20 bases. The CDR3 contains 17 residues. The germline gives CDR1 LGHDT, CDR2 YNNKEL (reference sequence). The CDR3 DNA follows: TGTGCCAGCAGCCCCCGGTTCGGGCCACCTGGGACAGATACGCAGTATTTT. Protein sequence: CASSPRFGPPGTDTQYF.

This CDR3 reads CASNPGGLWGETQYF. The CDR3 bases are TGTGCCAGCAACCCCGGGGGCCTCTGGGGAGAGACCCAGTACTTC. The chain uses TRBV12-3 or TRBV12-4 and TRBJ2-5; D is perhaps TRBD1 or TRBD2 (6 bases each). The V end lost 7 bases, the J end lost 4 bases, and 19 bases lay between the germline ends. The CDR3 sequence is 15 residues long.